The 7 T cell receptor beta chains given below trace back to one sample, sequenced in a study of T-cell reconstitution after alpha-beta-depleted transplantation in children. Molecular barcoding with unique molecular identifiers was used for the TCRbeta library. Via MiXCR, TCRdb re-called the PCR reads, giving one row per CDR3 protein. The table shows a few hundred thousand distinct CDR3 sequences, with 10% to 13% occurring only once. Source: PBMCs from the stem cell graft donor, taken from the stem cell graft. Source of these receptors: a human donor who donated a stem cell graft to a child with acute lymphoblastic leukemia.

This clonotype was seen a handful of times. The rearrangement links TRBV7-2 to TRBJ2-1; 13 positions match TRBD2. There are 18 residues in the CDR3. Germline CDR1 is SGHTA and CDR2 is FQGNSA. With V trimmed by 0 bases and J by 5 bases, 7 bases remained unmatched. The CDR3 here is CASSLALGLAGHNNEQFF. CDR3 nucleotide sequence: TGTGCCAGCAGCTTAGCCCTGGGACTAGCGGGACACAACAATGAGCAGTTCTTC.

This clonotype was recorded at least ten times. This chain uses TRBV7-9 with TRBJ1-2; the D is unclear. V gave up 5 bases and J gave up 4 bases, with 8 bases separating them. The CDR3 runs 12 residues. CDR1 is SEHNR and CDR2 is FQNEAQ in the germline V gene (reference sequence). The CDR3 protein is CASSPGIYGYTF. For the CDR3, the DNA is TGTGCCAGCAGCCCCGGGATCTATGGCTACACCTTC.

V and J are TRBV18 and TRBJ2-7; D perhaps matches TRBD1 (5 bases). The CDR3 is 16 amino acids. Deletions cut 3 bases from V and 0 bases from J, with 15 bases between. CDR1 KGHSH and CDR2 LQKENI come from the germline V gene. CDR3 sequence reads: CASSPQGSESSYEQYF. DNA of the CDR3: TGTGCCAGCTCACCTCAGGGTTCTGAGAGCTCCTACGAGCAGTACTTC.

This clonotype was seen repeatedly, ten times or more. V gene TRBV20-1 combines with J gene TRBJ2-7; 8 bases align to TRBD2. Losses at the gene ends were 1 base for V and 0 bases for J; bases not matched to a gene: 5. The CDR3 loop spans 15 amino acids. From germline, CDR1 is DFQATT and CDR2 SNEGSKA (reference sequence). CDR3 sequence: CSARGLAGSSYEQYF. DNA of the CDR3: TGCAGTGCTAGAGGGCTAGCGGGCAGCTCCTACGAGCAGTACTTC.

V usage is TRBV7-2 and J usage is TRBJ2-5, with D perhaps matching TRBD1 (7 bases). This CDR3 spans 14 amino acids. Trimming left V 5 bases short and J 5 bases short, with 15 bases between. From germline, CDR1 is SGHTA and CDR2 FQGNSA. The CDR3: CASSPPGGRETQYF. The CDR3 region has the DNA TGTGCCAGCAGCCCCCCAGGGGGGCGTGAGACCCAGTACTTC.

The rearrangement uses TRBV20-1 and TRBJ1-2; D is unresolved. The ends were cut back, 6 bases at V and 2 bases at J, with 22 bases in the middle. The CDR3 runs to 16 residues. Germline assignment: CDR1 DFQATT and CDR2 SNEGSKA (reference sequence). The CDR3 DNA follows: TGCAGTGCAACAATGGGAGGGCGCGCCCGCAACTATGGCTACACCTTC. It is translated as CSATMGGRARNYGYTF.

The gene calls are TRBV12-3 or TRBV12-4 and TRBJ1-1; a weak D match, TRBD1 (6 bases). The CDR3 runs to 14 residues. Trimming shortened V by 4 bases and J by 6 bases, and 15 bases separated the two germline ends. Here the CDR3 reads CASSSYRVSPEAFF. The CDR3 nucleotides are TGTGCCAGCAGTTCATACAGGGTGAGTCCTGAAGCTTTCTTT.